Given below is one T cell receptor (beta chain) in context. Its specificity is not known. This entry belongs to a study of long-term antiretroviral therapy in people with HIV. General study findings and limits: Regardless of time point, clones expanded before ART dominated the repertoire. Following ART, diversity rose but still fell short of transplant donor controls.

Germline CDR1 is ENHRY and CDR2 is SYGVKD. V lost 10 bases, J lost 7 bases, and 12 bases stayed unmatched. CDR3 length: 14 amino acids. The authors ran the immunoSEQ assay, v3.0, at survey level. Assay: immunoSEQ multiplex PCR; the TCRdb copy retains only in-frame clones and omits some. The profile covers about 29,000 clones, with roughly 80% appearing a single time and around 8.3% taken by the ten largest. Treatment for all HIV-infected participants took place in the United States. This chain links TRBV10-3 with TRBJ1-4; 7 bases are a match to TRBD1. This material consisted of unsorted PBMCs, taken 3 years after starting antiretroviral therapy. The source of this sequence is a man in his forties with HIV. This chain's CDR3 is CATRLQGLSEKLFF. CDR3 nucleotide sequence: TGTGCCACCCGGTTACAGGGGTTATCTGAAAAACTGTTTTTT.